The 28 T cell receptor beta chains below were found in one sample sequenced in a study of cytomegalovirus exposure and HLA in healthy donors. With 60 Vbeta and 13 Jbeta primers, the PCR was carried out. TCRdb's copy holds only in-frame clones and misses some; the assay was immunoSEQ multiplex PCR. The sample shows around 130,000 clones, around 75% of them seen only once. The sequenced material came from PBMCs. Receptors were obtained from a female donor in good health and CMV-seronegative.

This clone was counted a few times. This rearrangement joins TRBV13 to TRBJ2-1, with TRBD2 matching 12 bases. V lost 5 bases to trimming and J lost 5 bases; unmatched junction nucleotides: 10. Germline V CDR1 and CDR2: PRHDT, FYEKMQ (reference sequence). The length of the CDR3 is 17 residues. The CDR3 nucleotides are TGTGCCAGCAGCGGCAGACTAGCGGGAGTTATCCACAATGAGCAGTTCTTC. Its translation: CASSGRLAGVIHNEQFF.

The CDR3 here is CASSFGLAGASEQFF. The CDR3 DNA sequence: TGCGCCAGCAGCTTCGGACTAGCGGGAGCGAGTGAGCAGTTCTTC. The rearrangement links TRBV5-1 to TRBJ2-1, with TRBD2 matching 13 bases. V shed 2 bases, J shed 9 bases, and the junction held 5 bases outside the gene matches. This CDR3 comprises 15 residues. Germline V gene sequence: CDR1 SGHRS, CDR2 YFSETQ.

This sequence joins TRBV5-6 and TRBJ2-3; tentative D call: TRBD1 (5 bases). Germline assignment: CDR1 SGHDT and CDR2 YYEEEE. V was shortened by 0 bases and J by 6 bases, with 14 bases between the two germline ends. The CDR3 loop spans 15 amino acids. CDR3 amino acids: CASSLVSGYRDTQYF. The DNA of the CDR3 is TGTGCCAGCAGCTTGGTTTCAGGGTATCGCGATACGCAGTATTTT.

V and J are TRBV5-4 and TRBJ2-1, with 12 bases aligning to TRBD2. Germline CDR1 is SGHNT and CDR2 is YYREEE (reference sequence). CDR3 length equals 15 residues. V lost 4 bases to trimming and J lost 5 bases; unmatched junction nucleotides: 4. CDR3 protein: CASSQRTSGDNEQFF. CDR3 sequence (DNA): TGTGCCAGCAGCCAGAGGACTAGCGGGGACAATGAGCAGTTCTTC.

This clone was seen a few times. As DNA, the CDR3 is TGTGCCAGCAGCTTACAGGGAAACATGAACACTGAAGCTTTCTTT. This encodes CASSLQGNMNTEAFF. The chain links TRBV5-4 to TRBJ1-1; possibly TRBD1 for D (6 bases). Germline V CDR1 and CDR2: SGHNT, YYREEE (reference sequence). The CDR3 is made up of 15 amino acids. V was shortened by 2 bases and J by 0 bases, with 11 bases between the two germline ends.

The V call is TRBV5-1, the J call TRBJ2-5; 8 bases map to TRBD1. The germline V gene has CDR1 SGHRS and CDR2 YFSETQ. CDR3 length: 16 residues. J lost 2 bases, V lost 4 bases, and 10 bases had no gene match. CDR3 sequence reads: CASSLRQGISQETQYF. CDR3 DNA: TGCGCCAGCAGCCTTCGACAGGGGATTTCACAAGAGACCCAGTACTTC.

V and J are TRBV4-2 and TRBJ2-1, with 11 bases lining up with TRBD2. CDR1 is LGHNA, CDR2 YNFKEQ, per germline. After removal of 2 bases from V and 6 bases from J, the junction contained 12 bases not matched to a gene. The CDR3 length is 18 residues. The CDR3 here is CASSQFWGRLAGGNEQFF. The CDR3 bases are TGTGCCAGCAGCCAATTCTGGGGAAGGCTAGCGGGAGGCAATGAGCAGTTCTTC.

The rearrangement links TRBV29-1 to TRBJ2-5; TRBD2 is a possible D gene (6 bases). CDR1 and CDR2 (germline): SQVTM, ANQGSEA. V lost 5 bases and J lost 2, with 33 bases in between. The length of the CDR3 is 20 residues. CDR3 sequence reads: CSVPHGTGLAMEGLQETQYF. CDR3 nucleotide sequence: TGCAGCGTTCCACACGGAACAGGATTAGCGATGGAGGGCTTACAAGAGACCCAGTACTTC.

A single count supports this clone. This sequence joins TRBV7-9 and TRBJ2-7, with 8 positions matching TRBD1. Per the germline V gene, CDR1 is SEHNR and CDR2 is FQNEAQ (reference sequence). The CDR3 is made up of 14 amino acids. V gave up 2 bases and J gave up 4 bases; unmatched junction bases: 4. For the CDR3, the DNA is TGTGCCAGCAGCTTACAGGGGGCTATTTACGAGCAGTACTTC. This gives the protein CASSLQGAIYEQYF.

V usage is TRBV29-1 and J usage is TRBJ2-3; 10 nucleotides line up with TRBD2. The germline gives CDR1 SQVTM, CDR2 ANQGSEA. Trimming took 7 bases from V and 0 from J; bases not matched to a gene: 7. The CDR3 contains 15 residues. CDR3: CSAKGLAASTDTQYF. CDR3 sequence (DNA): TGCAGCGCCAAAGGACTAGCGGCTAGCACAGATACGCAGTATTTT.

The chain employs TRBV5-1 and TRBJ1-1; TRBD1 agrees at 9 bases. Germline loops: CDR1 SGHRS, CDR2 YFSETQ. The junction had 6 bases not matched to a gene; V was cut back by 4 bases and J by 5 bases. This CDR3 spans 14 amino acids. CDR3 protein: CASSRTGVMTEAFF. DNA of the CDR3: TGCGCCAGCAGCAGGACAGGGGTCATGACTGAAGCTTTCTTT.

The rearrangement uses TRBV9 and TRBJ2-3, with 8 bases that match TRBD1. CDR1 and CDR2 from the germline V gene are SGDLS and YYNGEE. This CDR3 contains 18 residues. V was pared by 3 bases and J by 0 bases, with 12 bases of the junction left unmatched. The CDR3: CASSGRQGPGRSTDTQYF. Here the CDR3 DNA reads TGTGCCAGCAGCGGGAGACAGGGGCCCGGGCGTAGCACAGATACGCAGTATTTT.

The V gene is TRBV2, the J gene TRBJ2-1; 8 bases align to TRBD1. V was clipped by 6 bases and J by 8 bases; unmatched bases: 12. This CDR3 comprises 15 residues. Germline CDR1 and CDR2: SNHLY and FYNNEI. The CDR3 DNA reads as TGTGCCAGCAGACCGGACAGGGAGTTGAGGCATGAGCAGTTCTTC. Amino acids: CASRPDRELRHEQFF.

This rearrangement joins TRBV18 to TRBJ1-1; D gene uncertain. V gave up 1 base and J gave up 4 bases, with 7 bases separating them. The CDR3 is 13 amino acids. Germline assignment: CDR1 KGHSH and CDR2 LQKENI. The CDR3 spells CASSPQSPTEAFF. CDR3 coding DNA: TGTGCCAGCTCACCACAAAGCCCCACTGAAGCTTTCTTT.

This chain joins TRBV19 and TRBJ2-7, with 7 bases fitting TRBD1. With 5 bases clipped from V and 5 bases from J, the junction kept 12 bases outside the gene matches. The germline CDR1 and CDR2 sequences are LNHDA and SQIVND (reference sequence). The CDR3 runs to 15 residues. The CDR3: CASSARTGLLDEQYF. DNA for the CDR3: TGTGCCAGTAGTGCGCGGACAGGCCTCCTCGACGAGCAGTACTTC.

This clone was counted a few times. V and J are TRBV5-1 and TRBJ2-7, with TRBD1 as a possible D gene (6 bases). V was shortened by 0 bases and J by 7 bases, with 23 bases between the two germline ends. Germline loops: CDR1 SGHRS, CDR2 YFSETQ. CDR3 size: 17 residues. The DNA of the CDR3 is TGCGCCAGCAGCTTGGGGGGATCGGGGACAATTAATGTAGAGCAGTACTTC. Protein sequence: CASSLGGSGTINVEQYF.

In its sample, this clone was seen once. The chain is built from TRBV27 and TRBJ2-1; 8 bases map to TRBD2. CDR1 is MNHEY, CDR2 SMNVEV, per germline (reference sequence). This CDR3 has 15 amino acids. Trimming took 0 bases from V and 2 from J; bases not matched to a gene: 0. The CDR3 region is CASSLSTSAYNEQFF. The CDR3 DNA sequence: TGTGCCAGCAGTTTATCGACTAGCGCCTACAATGAGCAGTTCTTC.

The rearrangement links TRBV4-2 to TRBJ2-3, with 7 positions matching TRBD1. This CDR3 has 15 amino acids. The germline V gene encodes CDR1 LGHNA and CDR2 YNFKEQ. Germline trimming cut 0 bases from V and 2 bases from J; bases unmatched to any gene: 2. DNA for the CDR3: TGTGCCAGCAGCCAAGACAGGGGGAACACAGATACGCAGTATTTT. Its translation is CASSQDRGNTDTQYF.

The rearrangement links TRBV27 to TRBJ1-5, with no clear D. The CDR3 has 14 amino acids. The V gene's germline CDR1 is MNHEY and CDR2 SMNVEV (reference sequence). V lost 6 bases, J lost 5 bases, and 14 bases lay in between. CDR3 coding DNA: TGTGCCAGCAGCCTTGTCGAGGGATATCAGCCCCAGCATTTT. This sequence encodes CASSLVEGYQPQHF.

The J gene is TRBJ2-3, the V gene TRBV15; D gene uncertain. Germline-derived CDR1 and CDR2 are LNHNV and YYDKDF (reference sequence). Trimming stripped 3 bases from V and 0 bases from J, with 7 bases between. This CDR3 is built from 14 residues. CDR3 nucleotide sequence: TGTGCCACCAGCAGGTTGGCCAGCACAGATACGCAGTATTTT. Translating it yields CATSRLASTDTQYF.

The chain is built from TRBV27 and TRBJ2-3; D might be TRBD1 (6 bases). This CDR3 is built from 14 residues. V lost 0 bases, J lost 3 bases, and 7 bases lay in between. CDR1 and CDR2 (germline): MNHEY, SMNVEV (reference sequence). The CDR3 DNA reads as TGTGCCAGCAGTTTATCAGGGGGAACAGATACGCAGTATTTT. Amino acids: CASSLSGGTDTQYF.

The rearrangement joins TRBV19 to TRBJ1-1; D uncertain. This CDR3 region has 14 residues. Per the germline V gene, CDR1 is LNHDA and CDR2 is SQIVND (reference sequence). Trimming took 5 bases from V and 4 from J, leaving 14 bases between them. For the CDR3, the DNA is TGTGCCAGTAGTCCCCTGGGGAGCCCCACTGAAGCTTTCTTT. Protein sequence: CASSPLGSPTEAFF.

This clone was counted a few times. The rearrangement joins TRBV19 to TRBJ1-1; 7 nucleotides match TRBD1. This CDR3 comprises 13 residues. Germline loops: CDR1 LNHDA, CDR2 SQIVND (reference sequence). V trimming: 10 bases; J trimming: 4 bases; junction bases outside the gene matches: 9. CDR3 in amino acids: CATQLTGSTEAFF. The CDR3 DNA reads TGTGCCACCCAGCTGACAGGGTCCACTGAAGCTTTCTTT.

The rearrangement joins TRBV7-9 to TRBJ2-7; TRBD2 agrees at 9 bases. In germline, CDR1 is SEHNR, CDR2 FQNEAQ (reference sequence). CDR3 length: 16 residues. Trimming at V came to 6 bases and at J to 2 bases, leaving 11 bases not matched to a gene. The DNA for the CDR3 is TGTGCCAGCAGGCCAGTTGCGGGGGGGCCCACCTACGAGCAGTACTTC. Translating gives CASRPVAGGPTYEQYF.

This clone has just a few counts. The V gene is TRBV7-9, the J gene TRBJ1-5, with D maybe TRBD1 (5 bases). In germline, CDR1 is SEHNR, CDR2 FQNEAQ (reference sequence). V was trimmed by 6 bases and J by 4 bases, leaving 7 bases between them. The CDR3 consists of 12 residues. The CDR3 DNA sequence: TGTGCCAGCAGTTCAGGGAATCAGCCCCAGCATTTT. It translates to CASSSGNQPQHF.

This chain connects TRBV27 to TRBJ2-3; 11 bases map to TRBD2. This CDR3 is 19 amino acids long. The ends lost 4 bases at V and 0 bases at J; junction bases unmatched: 12. Germline CDR1 and CDR2: MNHEY and SMNVEV (reference sequence). The DNA for the CDR3 is TGTGCCAGCAGTTCCGAACTAGCGGGAGAGTGGACTAGCACAGATACGCAGTATTTT. Protein product: CASSSELAGEWTSTDTQYF.

The genes are TRBV7-9 and TRBJ1-4; TRBD1 is a possible D gene (5 bases). Germline CDR1 and CDR2: SEHNR and FQNEAQ (reference sequence). The CDR3 is made up of 13 amino acids. V lost 7 bases, J lost 7 bases, and 13 bases lay in between. The CDR3 DNA sequence: TGTGCCAGCAAGGAGACAGATTCTGAAAAACTGTTTTTT. It is translated as CASKETDSEKLFF.

The chain joins TRBV19 to TRBJ1-1, with D perhaps matching TRBD1 (6 bases). This CDR3 has 15 residues. Germline CDR1 is LNHDA and CDR2 is SQIVND (reference sequence). V was cut by 8 bases and J by 6 bases, with 22 bases left in between. In DNA, the CDR3 is TGTGCCAGTTCCACAGGGAACCCTGTCCCCGCTGAAGCTTTCTTT. Protein sequence: CASSTGNPVPAEAFF.